Ten or more counts support the clone carrying this TCR beta chain. This sample was taken from a study of breast tumors, draining lymph nodes, adjacent tissues. Samples came from axillary lymph nodes draining the breast cancer. CDR3 size: 16 residues. Germline assignment: CDR1 SGHVS and CDR2 FNYEAQ. V was cut by 4 bases and J by 0 bases, with 10 bases left in between. A single record per CDR3 protein comes from TCRdb applying MiXCR to the multiplex PCR reads. The sample contains 200,000 to 300,000 distinct CDR3 sequences, about 33% of which appear only once. The TCR sequence derives from a female donor with breast cancer. Some clones in this sample may be carry-over from other donors' samples. Specimen: axillary lymph node tissue. The genes are TRBV7-6 and TRBJ1-6; weak D call: TRBD1 (6 bases). CDR3 DNA sequence: TGTGCCAGCAGCTCGTCAGGGGACTCCTATAATTCACCCCTCCACTTT. Translation gives CASSSSGDSYNSPLHF. The full variable domain, with the rest looked up from reference TRBV7-6 and TRBJ1-6, is GAGVSQSPRYKVTKRGQDVALRCDPISGHVSLYWYRQALGQGPEFLTYFNYEAQQDKSGLPNDRFSAERPEGSISTLTIQRTEQRDSAMYRCASSSSGDSYNSPLHFGNGTRLTVT.